This T cell receptor beta chain was identified during a study of blood T cell repertoires in COVID-19. Looking at the study overall: Samples representing acute and convalescent COVID-19 were sourced from the United States, Italy and Spain.

Across over 20 US areas, participants ranged in age from about 18 to 90 years. Allocation to cohorts depended on clinical history reported by the participants. The CDR3 has 18 amino acids. Germline values: CDR1 SGHVS, CDR2 FQNEAQ. V gave up 3 bases and J gave up 3 bases, with 18 bases separating them. The repertoire was sequenced with immunoSEQ multiplex PCR; TCRdb's copy has only in-frame clones and lacks some. This table has around 240,000 clones, approximately 85% appearing once. V gene TRBV7-8 combines with J gene TRBJ2-6; weak D call: TRBD1 (6 bases). The TCR comes from a woman aged 45-60 years who had recovered from COVID-19. The sequenced sample consisted of PBMCs or T cells enriched from blood (not recorded which). The CDR3 DNA reads as TGTGCCAGCAGCTTTTTGATGGCAGGGGTGGATGGGGCCAACGTCCTGACTTTC. Protein: CASSFLMAGVDGANVLTF.